The clone carrying this T cell receptor (beta chain) was detected many times. CDR1 and CDR2 from the germline V gene are SQVTM and ANQGSEA. The CDR3 has 12 amino acids. Trimming pared 7 bases from V and 5 bases from J, leaving 14 bases between. TCRdb redid the calling of the 5' RACE reads with MiXCR, one entry per CDR3 protein. The sample has about 240,000 distinct CDR3 sequences, approximately 7.6% seen once. The data were obtained in a study of CD8 T cells in ankylosing spondylitis. The receptor was isolated from a female donor with ankylosing spondylitis or in good health (not recorded which). Sequencing was performed on blood, either unsorted or a sorted T cell fraction (not recorded which). V gene TRBV29-1 combines with J gene TRBJ1-1, with TRBD1 as a possible D gene (5 bases). CDR3 region: CSAAAGRTEAFF. The CDR3 DNA follows: TGCAGCGCCGCAGCGGGACGGACTGAAGCTTTCTTT. The entire variable domain, with the rest obtained from reference TRBV29-1 and TRBJ1-1, is as follows: SAVISQKPSRDICQRGTSLTIQCQVDSQVTMMFWYRQQPGQSLTLIATANQGSEATYESGFVIDKFPISRPNLTFSTLTVSNMSPEDSSIYLCSAAAGRTEAFFGQGTRLTVV.